This TCR beta chain was sequenced for a study of T cells after yellow fever vaccination. Study-level information: It was SMART-Seq v4 Ultra Low Input that prepared the fractions with low cell numbers. Study-level findings and limits: Clonotype sharing between CD4 and CD8 compartments was small. Post-booster repertoires contained most primary-vaccination clones again (96% CD4, 88% CD8).

This clonotype occurred a few times. What it recognizes is unknown. UMIs were added to TCR cDNA along with a universal primer site when it was made by 5'RACE template switching. TCRdb processed the 5' RACE reads anew with MiXCR; each CDR3 protein has one entry. The table shows approximately 300,000 distinct CDR3 sequences, with 7.5% to 9% occurring only once. The germline V and J ends were trimmed by 6 bases and 8 bases, with 10 bases remaining between them. The CDR3 is 11 amino acids. Germline lookup yields CDR1 SNHLY and CDR2 FYNNEI. Here the sequenced sample was PBMCs, taken on the day of the first yellow fever vaccination. This clonotype was sampled from a man between 18 and 35 years old who received the YFV17D yellow fever vaccine. This sequence joins TRBV2 and TRBJ1-2; D remains unclear. The CDR3 DNA sequence: TGTGCCAGCAGATACGACGTGGGCTACACCTTC. It translates to CASRYDVGYTF.